These 29 T cell receptor beta chains were sequenced from one sample in a study of blood T cell repertoires in COVID-19. Clones were sequenced by immunoSEQ multiplex PCR, and TCRdb holds only the in-frame ones, with some missing. The sample records 120,000 to 150,000 clones, approximately 80% being singletons. The sequenced sample consisted of peripheral blood. The source of these receptors is a human donor with acute or convalescent COVID-19. The donor label of this sample is uncertain.

In its sample, this clone was seen once. In DNA form, the CDR3 reads TGTGCCACCAGTGGTAGCAGCTCTGGAAACACCATATATTTT. Translation: CATSGSSSGNTIYF. The genes are TRBV24-1 and TRBJ1-3, with no clear D. V gave up 5 bases and J gave up 0 bases, with 7 bases separating them. The CDR3 covers 14 residues. The germline gives CDR1 KGHDR, CDR2 SFDVKD.

The gene calls are TRBV27 and TRBJ1-2; the D is unclear. V was trimmed by 6 bases and J by 8 bases, leaving 13 bases between them. CDR3 length: 12 amino acids. Germline assignment: CDR1 MNHEY and CDR2 SMNVEV (reference sequence). CDR3 in amino acids: CASSGSSGGYTF. CDR3 coding DNA: TGTGCCAGCAGCGGTTCCAGCGGAGGCTACACCTTC.

This clone was detected once. This chain joins TRBV13 and TRBJ2-1, with TRBD2 as a possible D gene (6 bases). The CDR3 extends over 14 amino acids. The V and J ends lost 5 bases and 5 bases respectively, with 13 bases between them. In germline, CDR1 is PRHDT, CDR2 FYEKMQ (reference sequence). The CDR3 bases are TGTGCCAGCAGCGGGGGACTCAACGACAATGAGCAGTTCTTC. Translation gives CASSGGLNDNEQFF.

This clone was counted between two and nine times. The chain employs TRBV27 and TRBJ1-1, with a possible D match to TRBD1 (6 bases). CDR3 length: 15 residues. From germline, CDR1 is MNHEY and CDR2 SMNVEV (reference sequence). Trimming removed 7 bases from V and 0 bases from J, with 15 bases in between. The CDR3, as DNA: TGTGCCAGCACCCTAGGGCAGGGGTTGAACACTGAAGCTTTCTTT. This codes for CASTLGQGLNTEAFF.

V usage is TRBV2 and J usage is TRBJ1-1, with D maybe TRBD1 (6 bases). This CDR3 has 15 amino acids. Germline CDR1 reads SNHLY; CDR2 reads FYNNEI. V was pared by 10 bases and J by 1 base, with 19 bases between. The CDR3: CANYRGDIPNTEAFF. The CDR3 DNA sequence: TGTGCCAACTACCGGGGGGACATCCCGAACACTGAAGCTTTCTTT.

The chain recombines TRBV25-1 with TRBJ2-2; TRBD1 agrees at 9 bases. This CDR3 is 16 amino acids long. V trimming: 5 bases; J trimming: 6 bases; junction bases outside the gene matches: 10. CDR1 and CDR2 (germline): MGHDK, SYGVNS. The CDR3 DNA is TGTGCCAGCAGTCCGCGGACAGGGGTCGGGGCCGGGGAGCTGTTTTTT. Encoded protein: CASSPRTGVGAGELFF.

The CDR3 DNA sequence: TGTGCCAGTAGCCTTTCGGACAATGAAGCTTTCTTT. Amino acid sequence: CASSLSDNEAFF. The rearrangement joins TRBV19 to TRBJ1-1; a weak D match, TRBD1 (5 bases). This CDR3 has 12 residues. The germline gives CDR1 LNHDA, CDR2 SQIVND (reference sequence). The V end lost 6 bases, the J end lost 7 bases, and 12 bases lay between the germline ends.

The J gene is TRBJ1-2, the V gene TRBV20-1; no firm D call. The germline V gene encodes CDR1 DFQATT and CDR2 SNEGSKA (reference sequence). The CDR3 contains 11 residues. V was trimmed by 3 bases and J by 6 bases, leaving 8 bases between them. The DNA for the CDR3 is TGCAGTGCTAGCGCGCGCGATGGCTACACCTTC. Its translation: CSASARDGYTF.

This clone was detected only a few times. This rearrangement joins TRBV6-5 to TRBJ1-2; D gene uncertain. The length of the CDR3 is 14 residues. Trimming removed 0 bases at V and 10 bases at J, with 15 bases between. Germline lookup yields CDR1 MNHEY and CDR2 SVGAGI. The CDR3 loop is CASSYSKKTPVYTF. The CDR3 coding sequence is TGTGCCAGCAGTTACTCGAAGAAGACACCGGTCTACACCTTC.

V and J are TRBV27 and TRBJ1-2, with a tentative D call TRBD1 (5 bases). The CDR3 length is 19 residues. The germline V gene encodes CDR1 MNHEY and CDR2 SMNVEV (reference sequence). Trimming left V 3 bases short and J 4 bases short, with 27 bases between. The CDR3 DNA reads TGTGCCAGCAGTTTTCGCCCGCTGATGCTGGGGGGAAGGGCCTATGGCTACACCTTC. This codes for CASSFRPLMLGGRAYGYTF.

The chain carries TRBV4-1 and TRBJ1-4; 10 bases match TRBD1. The ends lost 0 bases at V and 4 bases at J; junction bases unmatched: 11. Germline V gives CDR1 MGHRA, CDR2 YSYEKL. CDR3 size: 19 residues. CDR3 residues: CASSQDNGDRGRYNEKLFF. CDR3 DNA sequence: TGCGCCAGCAGCCAAGATAACGGGGACAGGGGACGTTATAATGAAAAACTGTTTTTT.

This clone was observed once. The genes are TRBV11-2 and TRBJ1-2; the D gene is possibly TRBD1 (6 bases). This CDR3 spans 15 amino acids. Germline V CDR1 and CDR2: SGHAT, FQNNGV. V dropped 4 bases and J dropped 4 bases, with 16 bases sitting between them. Here the CDR3 DNA reads TGTGCCAGCAGCTCGGAGCGGGGGCGGGCCTATGGCTACACCTTC. Translation gives CASSSERGRAYGYTF. The full variable domain, completed using reference TRBV11-2 and TRBJ1-2, is EAGVAQSPRYKIIEKRQSVAFWCNPISGHATLYWYQQILGQGPKLLIQFQNNGVVDDSQLPKDRFSAERLKGVDSTLKIQPAKLEDSAVYLCASSSERGRAYGYTFGSGTRLTVV.

The chain links TRBV10-2 to TRBJ2-3; TRBD2 aligns across 7 bases. This CDR3 is 14 amino acids long. Germline V gene data show CDR1 as WSHSY and CDR2 as SAAADI. With V trimmed by 8 bases and J by 0 bases, 5 bases remained unmatched. Here the CDR3 reads CASGRGPSTDTQYF. The CDR3 nucleotides are TGCGCCAGCGGGAGGGGCCCTAGCACAGATACGCAGTATTTT.

The genes are TRBV29-1 and TRBJ2-2; D remains unclear. Germline V gives CDR1 SQVTM, CDR2 ANQGSEA. The germline V and J ends were trimmed by 4 bases and 3 bases, with 9 bases remaining between them. The CDR3 length is 13 residues. In DNA form, the CDR3 reads TGCAGCGTTGTGACACCTTACACCGGGGAGCTGTTTTTT. Residues: CSVVTPYTGELFF.

Turning to this clone: A far larger clone is just one base off, so this is likely a read error. This rearrangement joins TRBV27 to TRBJ1-1, with no clear D. CDR3 length: 13 amino acids. V was trimmed by 6 bases and J by 1 base, leaving 9 bases between them. Germline assignment: CDR1 MNHEY and CDR2 SMNVEV (reference sequence). CDR3 sequence (DNA): TGTGCCAGCAGATTGGGAGGGAACACTGAAGCTTTCTTT. Translation: CASRLGGNTEAFF.

The CDR3: CASSQDLVGGYGYTF. The CDR3 nucleotides read TGTGCCAGCAGCCAAGATCTCGTAGGGGGCTATGGCTACACCTTC. The V gene is TRBV3-1 (or the pseudogene TRBV3-2), the J gene TRBJ1-2; D may be TRBD1 (6 bases). This CDR3 spans 15 amino acids. Trimming cost V 0 bases and J 4 bases, with 12 bases left between them. The V gene's germline CDR1 is LGHDT and CDR2 YNNKEL (reference sequence).

This chain connects TRBV9 to TRBJ2-3, with 8 positions matching TRBD2. Germline CDR1 reads SGDLS; CDR2 reads YYNGEE. The CDR3 has 14 residues. J gave up 3 bases and V 4 bases, and 4 bases lay outside the gene matches. This chain's CDR3 is CASSLRLATDTQYF. As DNA, the CDR3 is TGTGCCAGCAGCCTCAGACTAGCGACAGATACGCAGTATTTT.

This clone came up once. The rearrangement joins TRBV15 to TRBJ1-4; 9 bases are a match to TRBD1. Germline lookup yields CDR1 LNHNV and CDR2 YYDKDF (reference sequence). V lost 1 base to trimming and J lost 8 bases; unmatched junction nucleotides: 2. This CDR3 region has 14 residues. The CDR3 region is CATSRGGTGEKLFF. Written as DNA, the CDR3 is TGTGCCACCAGCAGAGGGGGGACAGGGGAAAAACTGTTTTTT.

The V call is TRBV6-5, the J call TRBJ2-7; 8 nucleotides align to TRBD1. Germline V lookup: CDR1 MNHEY, CDR2 SVGAGI. The CDR3 contains 14 residues. V lost 5 bases and J lost 3; bases outside the gene matches: 6. The CDR3 coding sequence is TGTGCCAGCAGTCAGGGACAGGAACTCTACGAGCAGTACTTC. It codes for CASSQGQELYEQYF.

V is TRBV30 and J is TRBJ1-1; TRBD1 agrees at 7 bases. The V gene end was trimmed by 1 base and the J gene end by 0 bases; junction bases not matched to a gene: 8. Germline values: CDR1 GTSNPN, CDR2 SVGIG (reference sequence). There are 16 residues in the CDR3. DNA of the CDR3: TGTGCCTGGAGTGGGAGACAGGGAGTTATGAACACTGAAGCTTTCTTT. Protein: CAWSGRQGVMNTEAFF.

The V and J genes are TRBV15 and TRBJ2-1; TRBD1 matches at 7 bases. This CDR3 contains 13 residues. Looked up from germline, CDR1 is LNHNV and CDR2 is YYDKDF (reference sequence). Unmatched junction bases numbered 2, after V lost 3 bases and J lost 6 bases. The CDR3, as DNA: TGTGCCACCAGCAGGGGACAGCTCAATGAGCAGTTCTTC. Protein: CATSRGQLNEQFF.

The chain joins TRBV12-3 or TRBV12-4 to TRBJ1-6, with a weak D call TRBD1 (5 bases). CDR3 size: 13 residues. V was pared by 3 bases and J by 12 bases, with 12 bases between. In DNA, the CDR3 is TGTGCCAGCAGTTTGTCAGGGAATAGACCCCTCCACTTT. As protein: CASSLSGNRPLHF.

The chain has TRBV5-1 and TRBJ2-7, with a weak D call TRBD1 (5 bases). Germline V gene lookup returns CDR1 SGHRS and CDR2 YFSETQ. Between the trimmed V and J ends, which lost 4 bases and 0 bases, there was a span of 8 bases. This CDR3 comprises 13 residues. CDR3 amino acids: CASSGDSSYEQYF. In DNA form, the CDR3 reads TGCGCCAGCAGCGGTGACAGCTCCTACGAGCAGTACTTC.

This sequence joins TRBV7-9 and TRBJ1-2; TRBD1 might be the D (5 bases). Germline V lookup: CDR1 SEHNR, CDR2 FQNEAQ (reference sequence). Trimming took off 5 bases at V and 12 bases at J, with 19 bases between the two ends. The CDR3 is 13 amino acids. CDR3 loop: CASSGGGGDKDTF. The CDR3 nucleotides are TGTGCCAGCAGCGGGGGAGGAGGGGATAAGGACACCTTC.

The chain uses TRBV5-1 and TRBJ2-1; 10 bases map to TRBD2. Germline CDR1 reads SGHRS; CDR2 reads YFSETQ. The CDR3 is 15 amino acids. V dropped 6 bases and J dropped 5; count of bases not matched to a gene: 8. CDR3 DNA sequence: TGCGCCAGCACATCGACTAGCGGGCCCAACAATGAGCAGTTCTTC. Translating gives CASTSTSGPNNEQFF.

V usage is TRBV19 and J usage is TRBJ2-2; D is ambiguous. The germline CDR1 and CDR2 sequences are LNHDA and SQIVND (reference sequence). CDR3 length: 13 amino acids. The V end lost 5 bases, the J end lost 4 bases, and 8 bases lay between the germline ends. The CDR3: CASSPRITGELFF. DNA for the CDR3: TGTGCCAGTAGTCCCAGGATCACCGGGGAGCTGTTTTTT. The complete variable domain, with remaining parts taken from reference TRBV19 and TRBJ2-2, reads DGGITQSPKYLFRKEGQNVTLSCEQNLNHDAMYWYRQDPGQGLRLIYYSQIVNDFQKGDIAEGYSVSREKKESFPLTVTSAQKNPTAFYLCASSPRITGELFFGEGSRLTVL.

In this sample, this clone turned up a few times. This sequence joins TRBV9 and TRBJ2-2; TRBD1 agrees at 11 bases. From germline, CDR1 is SGDLS and CDR2 YYNGEE. The CDR3 has 15 residues. The junction had 2 bases not matched to a gene; V was cut back by 3 bases and J by 4 bases. The chain's CDR3 is CASSAGTGGTGELFF. CDR3 DNA: TGTGCCAGCAGCGCCGGGACAGGGGGCACCGGGGAGCTGTTTTTT.

V and J are TRBV2 and TRBJ2-2, with 8 bases matching TRBD2. Germline CDR1 reads SNHLY; CDR2 reads FYNNEI. The J segment lost 4 bases and the V segment lost 8 bases, leaving 9 bases of the junction unmatched. This CDR3 comprises 15 residues. The CDR3 DNA reads as TGTGCCAGCGGATTGCGGGGGGTGGGCACCGGGGAGCTGTTTTTT. This gives the protein CASGLRGVGTGELFF. Drawing the rest from reference TRBV2 and TRBJ2-2, the complete variable domain is EPEVTQTPSHQVTQMGQEVILRCVPISNHLYFYWYRQILGQKVEFLVSFYNNEISEKSEIFDDQFSVERPDGSNFTLKIRSTKLEDSAMYFCASGLRGVGTGELFFGEGSRLTVL.

V usage is TRBV9 and J usage is TRBJ1-5, with TRBD1 matching 9 bases. Per germline, CDR1 SGDLS and CDR2 YYNGEE. J gave up 7 bases and V 4 bases, and 6 bases lay outside the gene matches. The CDR3 covers 14 residues. The DNA of the CDR3 is TGTGCCAGCAGCATCGGGACAGGGTACCAGCCCCAGCATTTT. Translated, it gives CASSIGTGYQPQHF.